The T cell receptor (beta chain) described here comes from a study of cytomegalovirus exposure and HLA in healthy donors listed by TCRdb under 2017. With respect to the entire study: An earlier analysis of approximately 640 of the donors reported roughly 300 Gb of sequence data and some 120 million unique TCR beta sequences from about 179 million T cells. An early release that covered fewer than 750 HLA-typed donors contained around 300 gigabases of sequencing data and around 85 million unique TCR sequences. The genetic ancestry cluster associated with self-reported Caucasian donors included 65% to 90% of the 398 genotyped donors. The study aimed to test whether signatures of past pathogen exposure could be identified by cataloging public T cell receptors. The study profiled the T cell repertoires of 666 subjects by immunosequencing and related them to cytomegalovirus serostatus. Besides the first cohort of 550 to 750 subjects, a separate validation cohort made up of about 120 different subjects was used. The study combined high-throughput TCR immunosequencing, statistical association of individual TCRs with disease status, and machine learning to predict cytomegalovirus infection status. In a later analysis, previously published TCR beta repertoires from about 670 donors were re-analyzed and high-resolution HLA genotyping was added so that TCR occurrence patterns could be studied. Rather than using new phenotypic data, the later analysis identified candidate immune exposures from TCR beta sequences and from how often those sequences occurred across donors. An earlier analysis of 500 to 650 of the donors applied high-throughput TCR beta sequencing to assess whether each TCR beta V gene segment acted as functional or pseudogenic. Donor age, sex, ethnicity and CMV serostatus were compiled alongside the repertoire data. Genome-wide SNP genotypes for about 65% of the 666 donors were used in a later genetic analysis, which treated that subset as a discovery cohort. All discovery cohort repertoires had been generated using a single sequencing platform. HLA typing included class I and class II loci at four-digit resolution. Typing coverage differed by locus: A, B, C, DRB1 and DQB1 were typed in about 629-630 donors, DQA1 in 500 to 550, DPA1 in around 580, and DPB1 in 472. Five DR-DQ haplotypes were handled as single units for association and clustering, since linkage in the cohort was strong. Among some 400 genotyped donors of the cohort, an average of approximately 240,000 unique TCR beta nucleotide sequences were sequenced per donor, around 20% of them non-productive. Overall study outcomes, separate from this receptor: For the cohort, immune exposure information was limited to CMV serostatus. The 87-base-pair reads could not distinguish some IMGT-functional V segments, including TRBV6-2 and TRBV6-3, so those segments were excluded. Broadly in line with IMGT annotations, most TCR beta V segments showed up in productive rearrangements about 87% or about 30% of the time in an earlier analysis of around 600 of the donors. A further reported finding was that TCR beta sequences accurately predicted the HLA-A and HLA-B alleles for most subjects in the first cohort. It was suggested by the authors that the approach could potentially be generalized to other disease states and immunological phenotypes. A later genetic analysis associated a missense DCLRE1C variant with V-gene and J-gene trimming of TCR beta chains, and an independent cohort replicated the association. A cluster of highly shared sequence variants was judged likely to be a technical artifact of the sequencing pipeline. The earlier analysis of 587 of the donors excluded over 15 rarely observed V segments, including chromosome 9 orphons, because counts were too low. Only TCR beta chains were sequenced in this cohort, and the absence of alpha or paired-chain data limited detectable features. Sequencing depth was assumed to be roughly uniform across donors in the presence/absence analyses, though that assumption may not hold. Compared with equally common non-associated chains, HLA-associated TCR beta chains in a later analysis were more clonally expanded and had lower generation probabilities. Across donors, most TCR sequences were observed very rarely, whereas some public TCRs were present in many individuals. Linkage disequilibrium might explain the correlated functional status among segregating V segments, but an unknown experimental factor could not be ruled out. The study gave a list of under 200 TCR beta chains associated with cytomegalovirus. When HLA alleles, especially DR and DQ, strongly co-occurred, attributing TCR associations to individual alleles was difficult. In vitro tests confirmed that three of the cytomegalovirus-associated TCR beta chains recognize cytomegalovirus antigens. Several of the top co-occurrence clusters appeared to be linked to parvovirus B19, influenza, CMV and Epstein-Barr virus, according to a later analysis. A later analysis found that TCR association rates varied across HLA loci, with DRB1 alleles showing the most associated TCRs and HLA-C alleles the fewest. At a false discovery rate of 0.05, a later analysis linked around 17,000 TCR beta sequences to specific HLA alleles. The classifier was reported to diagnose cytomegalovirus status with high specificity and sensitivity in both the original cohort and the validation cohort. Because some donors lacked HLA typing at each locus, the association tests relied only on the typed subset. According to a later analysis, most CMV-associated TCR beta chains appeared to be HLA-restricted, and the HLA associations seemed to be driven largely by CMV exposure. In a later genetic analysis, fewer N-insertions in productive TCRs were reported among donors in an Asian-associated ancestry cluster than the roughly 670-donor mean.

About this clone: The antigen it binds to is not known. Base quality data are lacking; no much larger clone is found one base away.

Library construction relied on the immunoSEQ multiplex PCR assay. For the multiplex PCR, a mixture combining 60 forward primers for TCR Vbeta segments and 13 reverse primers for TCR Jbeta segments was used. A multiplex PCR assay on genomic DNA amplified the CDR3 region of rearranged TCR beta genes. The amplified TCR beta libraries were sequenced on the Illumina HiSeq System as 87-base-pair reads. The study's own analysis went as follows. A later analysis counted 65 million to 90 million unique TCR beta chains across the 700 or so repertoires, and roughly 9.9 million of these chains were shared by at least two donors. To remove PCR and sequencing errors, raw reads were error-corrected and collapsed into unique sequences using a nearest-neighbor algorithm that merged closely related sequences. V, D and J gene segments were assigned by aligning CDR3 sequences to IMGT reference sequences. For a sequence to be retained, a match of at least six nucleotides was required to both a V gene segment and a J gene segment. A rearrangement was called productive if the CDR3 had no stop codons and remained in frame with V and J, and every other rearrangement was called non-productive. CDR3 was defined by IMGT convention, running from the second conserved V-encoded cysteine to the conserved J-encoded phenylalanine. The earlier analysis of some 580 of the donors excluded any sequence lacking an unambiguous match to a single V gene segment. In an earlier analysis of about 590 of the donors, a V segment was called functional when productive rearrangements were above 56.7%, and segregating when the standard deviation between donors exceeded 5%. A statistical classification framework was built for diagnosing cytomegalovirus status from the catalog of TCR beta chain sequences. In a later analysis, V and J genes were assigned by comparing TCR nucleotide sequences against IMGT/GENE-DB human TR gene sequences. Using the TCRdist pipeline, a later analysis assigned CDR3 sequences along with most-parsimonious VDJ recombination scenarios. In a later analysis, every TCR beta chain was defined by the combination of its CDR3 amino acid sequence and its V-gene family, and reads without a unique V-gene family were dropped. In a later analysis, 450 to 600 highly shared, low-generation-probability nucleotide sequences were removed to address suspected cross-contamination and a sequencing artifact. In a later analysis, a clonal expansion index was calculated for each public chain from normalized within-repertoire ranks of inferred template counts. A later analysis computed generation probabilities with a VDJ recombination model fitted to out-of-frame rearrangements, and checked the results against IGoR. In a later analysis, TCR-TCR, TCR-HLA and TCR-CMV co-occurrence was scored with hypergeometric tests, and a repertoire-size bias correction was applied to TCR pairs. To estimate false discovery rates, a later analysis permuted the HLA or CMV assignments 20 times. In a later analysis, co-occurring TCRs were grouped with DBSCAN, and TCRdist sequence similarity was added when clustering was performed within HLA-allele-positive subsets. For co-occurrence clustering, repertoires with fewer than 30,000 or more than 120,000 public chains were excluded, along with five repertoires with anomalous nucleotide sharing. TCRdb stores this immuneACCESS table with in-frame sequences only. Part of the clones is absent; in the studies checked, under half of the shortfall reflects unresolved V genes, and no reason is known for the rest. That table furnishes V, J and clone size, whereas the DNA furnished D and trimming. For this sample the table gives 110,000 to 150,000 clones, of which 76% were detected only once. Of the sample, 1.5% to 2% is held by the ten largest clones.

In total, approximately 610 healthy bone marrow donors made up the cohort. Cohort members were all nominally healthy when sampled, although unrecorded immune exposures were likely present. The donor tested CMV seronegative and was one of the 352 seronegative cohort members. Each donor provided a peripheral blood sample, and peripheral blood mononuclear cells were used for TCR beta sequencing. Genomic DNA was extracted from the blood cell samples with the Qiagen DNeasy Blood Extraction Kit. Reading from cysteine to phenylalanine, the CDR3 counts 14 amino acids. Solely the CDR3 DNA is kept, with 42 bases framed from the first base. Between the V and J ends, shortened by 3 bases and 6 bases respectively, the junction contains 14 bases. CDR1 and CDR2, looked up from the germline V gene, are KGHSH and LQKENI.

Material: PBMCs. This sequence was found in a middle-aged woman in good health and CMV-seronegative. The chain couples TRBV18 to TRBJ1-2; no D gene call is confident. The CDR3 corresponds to CASSPLAGTDGYTF. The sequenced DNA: TGTGCCAGCTCACCTCTGGCAGGAACGGATGGCTACACCTTC.